The rows below give T cell receptor beta chains drawn from one sample of a study of shared clonotypes between healthy human individuals. Here immunoSEQ multiplex PCR was the method, and the copy in TCRdb shows in-frame clones only, minus some. This table holds over a million clones, around 97% found once. The sequencing sample was made of naive CD4+ T cells sorted from blood. The receptors derive from a man aged 25-45 years in good health. The CDR3 runs from the conserved cysteine through the conserved F or W. A D gene is named only where the DNA matches it firmly. Size tells how often a clone was seen (once, few, many) or the class of an expanded clone, and some rows leave it out.

d_call: TRBD2
clone_size: NA
v_call: TRBV27
j_call: TRBJ2-2
cdr3_aa: CASSSSGLNTGELFF
cdr3_nt: TGTGCCAGCAGTTCTAGCGGATTAAACACCGGGGAGCTGTTTTTT

d_call: TRBD2
clone_size: once
v_call: TRBV15
j_call: TRBJ2-3
cdr3_aa: CATSRDPLLAGVADTQYF
cdr3_nt: TGTGCCACCAGCAGAGATCCTTTACTAGCGGGAGTTGCGGATACGCAGTATTTT

d_call: NA
clone_size: NA
v_call: TRBV7-2
j_call: TRBJ2-1
cdr3_aa: CASSRTEWEQFF
cdr3_nt: TGTGCCAGCAGCCGAACGGAATGGGAGCAGTTCTTC

d_call: NA
clone_size: NA
v_call: TRBV2
j_call: TRBJ2-5
cdr3_aa: CASSAGPPETQYF
cdr3_nt: TGTGCCAGCAGTGCTGGACCCCCCGAGACCCAGTACTTC

d_call: TRBD2
clone_size: NA
v_call: TRBV5-4
j_call: TRBJ2-3
cdr3_aa: CASSLAKLAGGADTQYF
cdr3_nt: TGTGCCAGCAGCTTGGCCAAACTAGCGGGAGGGGCAGATACGCAGTATTTT

d_call: NA
clone_size: NA
v_call: TRBV25-1
j_call: TRBJ2-7
cdr3_aa: CASGTGYEQYF
cdr3_nt: TGTGCCAGTGGAACAGGCTACGAGCAGTACTTC

d_call: NA
clone_size: NA
v_call: TRBV7-9
j_call: TRBJ2-5
cdr3_aa: CASRRAAQETQYF
cdr3_nt: TGTGCCAGCAGGAGAGCGGCACAAGAGACCCAGTACTTC

d_call: TRBD2
clone_size: NA
v_call: TRBV5-1
j_call: TRBJ2-1
cdr3_aa: CASRRTSGNSYNEQFF
cdr3_nt: TGCGCCAGTAGACGGACTAGCGGGAACTCCTACAATGAGCAGTTCTTC

d_call: TRBD2
clone_size: NA
v_call: TRBV5-6
j_call: TRBJ2-7
cdr3_aa: CASSLLRGLAGGGRGEQYF
cdr3_nt: TGTGCCAGCAGCCTACTCCGGGGGCTAGCGGGAGGGGGACGGGGCGAGCAGTACTTC

d_call: NA
clone_size: NA
v_call: TRBV7-9
j_call: TRBJ2-3
cdr3_aa: CASTLVSGGWTDTQYF
cdr3_nt: TGTGCCAGCACCCTTGTTAGCGGTGGTTGGACAGATACGCAGTATTTT

d_call: NA
clone_size: once
v_call: TRBV19
j_call: TRBJ2-2
cdr3_aa: CAIRTGVSDRELFF
cdr3_nt: TGTGCCATCCGAACCGGGGTATCCGACCGGGAGCTGTTTTTT

d_call: NA
clone_size: NA
v_call: TRBV18
j_call: TRBJ2-6
cdr3_aa: CASSPSLSGANVLTF
cdr3_nt: TGTGCCAGCTCACCCTCCCTCTCTGGGGCCAACGTCCTGACTTTC

d_call: TRBD1
clone_size: NA
v_call: TRBV7-8
j_call: TRBJ1-1
cdr3_aa: CASMTGKETEAFF
cdr3_nt: TGTGCCAGCATGACAGGGAAAGAAACTGAAGCTTTCTTT

d_call: NA
clone_size: once
v_call: TRBV7-9
j_call: TRBJ2-5
cdr3_aa: CASSLLAMAEYF
cdr3_nt: TGTGCCAGCAGCTTACTAGCAATGGCCGAGTACTTC

d_call: NA
clone_size: NA
v_call: TRBV2
j_call: TRBJ2-3
cdr3_aa: CASKGEDLQYF
cdr3_nt: TGTGCCAGCAAAGGGGAGGACCTGCAGTATTTT

d_call: NA
clone_size: NA
v_call: TRBV5-1
j_call: TRBJ1-4
cdr3_aa: CASRRALNEKLFF
cdr3_nt: TGCGCCAGCAGACGGGCCTTAAATGAAAAACTGTTTTTT

d_call: NA
clone_size: once
v_call: TRBV29-1
j_call: TRBJ2-3
cdr3_aa: CSLKRGPGGDTQYF
cdr3_nt: TGCAGCCTTAAGAGGGGACCTGGGGGAGATACGCAGTATTTT

d_call: NA
clone_size: NA
v_call: TRBV9
j_call: TRBJ2-3
cdr3_aa: CASSVVSTDTQYF
cdr3_nt: TGTGCCAGCAGCGTAGTGAGCACAGATACGCAGTATTTT

d_call: TRBD1
clone_size: NA
v_call: TRBV15
j_call: TRBJ1-2
cdr3_aa: CATSRVEGARGYTF
cdr3_nt: TGTGCCACCAGCAGAGTGGAGGGGGCCAGGGGCTACACCTTC

d_call: TRBD2
clone_size: NA
v_call: TRBV28
j_call: TRBJ2-1
cdr3_aa: CASSATWGLPDNEQFF
cdr3_nt: TGTGCCAGCAGTGCAACCTGGGGACTACCTGACAATGAGCAGTTCTTC